This T cell receptor beta chain was observed in a study of cytomegalovirus exposure and HLA in healthy donors. In the study overall: HLA-typed donors contributed around 88 million unique TCRs, which were held in an early data release.

The PCR ran on 60 Vbeta and 13 Jbeta primers. Assay: immunoSEQ multiplex PCR; the TCRdb copy retains only in-frame clones and omits some. The sample has approximately 150,000 clones; around 80% are singletons. This clone was seen only a few times. The target antigen is unknown. The CDR3 spans 15 residues. The germline CDR1 and CDR2 sequences are MGHRA and YSYEKL. Trimming removed 4 bases from V and 5 bases from J, with 14 bases in between. Points from the study as a whole: Some segments of the V type, notably TRBV6-2 and TRBV6-3, were excluded as indistinguishable. Most TCR sequences were rare, but some public TCRs occurred in many donors.

The sequence was obtained from a man in his thirties or forties in good health and CMV-seropositive. The sequencing sample was made of PBMCs. The chain links TRBV4-1 to TRBJ1-4; D is undetermined. Here the CDR3 reads CASSLRGAKNEKLFF. The CDR3 nucleotides are TGCGCCAGCAGCCTCCGGGGAGCGAAAAATGAAAAACTGTTTTTT.